The next 20 T cell receptor beta chains were all read from a single sample in a study of radiotherapy plus CTLA-4 blockade in lung cancer. Profiling relied on immunoSEQ multiplex PCR, and the TCRdb table lists in-frame clones only, not all of them. The sample yields about 120,000 clones, about four fifths seen once. This material consisted of peripheral blood, taken from a patient treated with radiotherapy plus ipilimumab. Receptor source: a human donor with non-small cell lung cancer who had a partial response to radiotherapy plus ipilimumab.

This clone came up a few times. The CDR3 protein is CASSQRGSGRVVMDTQYF. The CDR3 bases are TGTGCCAGCAGCCAACGAGGGAGCGGGAGGGTGGTAATGGATACGCAGTATTTT. The V and J genes are TRBV13 and TRBJ2-3, with TRBD2 matching over 10 bases. This CDR3 is 18 amino acids long. J was trimmed by 6 bases and V by 5 bases; bases with no gene match: 17. Germline CDR1 reads PRHDT; CDR2 reads FYEKMQ (reference sequence).

The chain couples TRBV29-1 to TRBJ1-4; TRBD1 might be the D (5 bases). Trimming pared 3 bases from V and 5 bases from J, leaving 13 bases between. The CDR3 extends over 14 amino acids. The germline CDR1 and CDR2 sequences are SQVTM and ANQGSEA. The CDR3 DNA sequence: TGCAGCGTTGACGCCGGGGGGAAGAATGAAAAACTGTTTTTT. Translated, it gives CSVDAGGKNEKLFF. Together with reference TRBV29-1 and TRBJ1-4, the CDR3 gives the full variable domain: SAVISQKPSRDICQRGTSLTIQCQVDSQVTMMFWYRQQPGQSLTLIATANQGSEATYESGFVIDKFPISRPNLTFSTLTVSNMSPEDSSIYLCSVDAGGKNEKLFFGSGTQLSVL.

Only a few counts were recorded for this clone. The same CDR3 arises from other DNA sequences in this sample as well. The chain carries TRBV4-1 and TRBJ1-2; D perhaps matches TRBD1 (5 bases). This CDR3 has 13 amino acids. The germline V gene encodes CDR1 MGHRA and CDR2 YSYEKL. V lost 1 base, J lost 4 bases, and 7 bases lay in between. For the CDR3, the DNA is TGCGCCAGCAGCCAAGGACAGATCTATGGCTACACCTTC. Translation gives CASSQGQIYGYTF.

The CDR3 loop reads CASSPRLVSNTEAFF. The CDR3 nucleotides are TGTGCCAGCAGCCCCCGGTTGGTCTCGAACACTGAAGCTTTCTTT. The V call is TRBV7-8, the J call TRBJ1-1; D not certain. This CDR3 spans 15 amino acids. The V end lost 5 bases, the J end lost 1 base, and 14 bases lay between the germline ends. Germline loops: CDR1 SGHVS, CDR2 FQNEAQ.

There are many counts of this clone. CDR3 nucleotides: TGTGCCAGCAGCTCAGCGACAGGGCGGGGCGGGAGGGGAACATACGAGCAGTACGTC. Protein: CASSSATGRGGRGTYEQYV. The gene calls are TRBV28 and TRBJ2-7; 9 nucleotides align to TRBD2. CDR1 is MDHEN, CDR2 SYDVKM, per germline. This CDR3 is 19 amino acids long. The ends lost 6 bases at V and 4 bases at J; junction bases unmatched: 22.

The chain employs TRBV20-1 and TRBJ2-7; maybe TRBD2 (6 bases). Germline CDR1 reads DFQATT; CDR2 reads SNEGSKA (reference sequence). Trimming took off 6 bases at V and 4 bases at J, with 10 bases between the two ends. CDR3 length: 11 residues. This CDR3 reads CSARSGYEQYV. The CDR3 region has the DNA TGCAGTGCCCGGAGCGGGTACGAGCAGTACGTC.

J is TRBJ1-2 and V is TRBV28; TRBD1 is a possible D gene (6 bases). CDR1 MDHEN and CDR2 SYDVKM come from the germline V gene. Trimming shortened V by 0 bases and J by 4 bases, and 9 bases separated the two germline ends. The length of the CDR3 is 14 residues. The CDR3 sequence is CASSLWQGTYGYTF. The CDR3 nucleotides are TGTGCCAGCAGTTTATGGCAGGGGACCTATGGCTACACCTTC.

The chain couples TRBV5-1 to TRBJ2-5; D is perhaps TRBD1 (6 bases). The CDR3 has 15 amino acids. The ends were cut back, 0 bases at V and 5 bases at J, with 14 bases in the middle. Germline values: CDR1 SGHRS, CDR2 YFSETQ. As DNA, the CDR3 is TGCGCCAGCAGCTTGGAGGGGACAAGAGGGGAGACCCAGTACTTC. This encodes CASSLEGTRGETQYF.

V usage is TRBV2 and J usage is TRBJ2-5; possibly TRBD2 for D (6 bases). This CDR3 is 13 amino acids long. Germline values: CDR1 SNHLY, CDR2 FYNNEI. The V gene lost 3 bases and the J gene lost 5 bases, with 10 bases spanning the gap. The CDR3 bases are TGTGCCAGCAGTGACGGCGGGGCGGAGACCCAGTACTTC. This gives the protein CASSDGGAETQYF.

The V and J genes are TRBV5-4 and TRBJ2-4; D gene unclear. Trimming stripped 0 bases from V and 8 bases from J, with 12 bases between. The germline gives CDR1 SGHNT, CDR2 YYREEE (reference sequence). This CDR3 comprises 14 residues. The CDR3 loop reads CASSLEWARDIQYF. In DNA form, the CDR3 reads TGTGCCAGCAGCTTGGAGTGGGCTCGTGACATTCAGTACTTC.

This clone was seen a handful of times. The chain couples TRBV18 to TRBJ1-5, with 8 positions matching TRBD1. CDR1 is KGHSH and CDR2 is LQKENI in the germline V gene. This CDR3 is 14 amino acids long. The trim removed 4 bases at V and 1 base at J, leaving 0 bases unmatched. CDR3 region: CASSRDRSNQPQHF. As DNA, the CDR3 is TGTGCCAGCTCACGGGACAGGAGCAATCAGCCCCAGCATTTT.

This sequence joins TRBV6-5 and TRBJ1-1; D is perhaps TRBD1 (5 bases). The CDR3 covers 14 residues. The V gene lost 10 bases and the J gene lost 4 bases, with 19 bases spanning the gap. Germline CDR1 is MNHEY and CDR2 is SVGAGI. CDR3 residues: CAINGAGGGTEAFF. The CDR3 bases are TGTGCCATCAATGGCGCGGGGGGGGGCACTGAAGCTTTCTTT.

This chain uses TRBV29-1 with TRBJ2-7, with 12 positions matching TRBD2. This CDR3 has 15 amino acids. The V segment lost 4 bases and the J segment 7 bases; nucleotides outside the gene matches: 11. Germline V lookup: CDR1 SQVTM, CDR2 ANQGSEA. The CDR3 spells CSVGAETSGRGEQYF. The CDR3 nucleotides are TGCAGCGTTGGGGCGGAGACTAGCGGGAGAGGGGAGCAGTACTTC.

This clone was detected a few times. The J gene is TRBJ1-2, the V gene TRBV6-6; 10 bases match TRBD1. The germline CDR1 and CDR2 sequences are MNHNY and SVGAGI (reference sequence). The CDR3 spans 14 residues. J was trimmed by 5 bases and V by 7 bases; bases with no gene match: 7. In nucleotides, the CDR3 is TGTGCCAGCACCATCCCGGGACAGGGGTATGGCTACACCTTC. As protein: CASTIPGQGYGYTF.

The rearrangement joins TRBV11-3 to TRBJ2-1; D possibly corresponds to TRBD2 (5 bases). Germline loops: CDR1 SGHNT, CDR2 YENEEA. This CDR3 comprises 14 residues. Trimming removed 5 bases from V and 12 bases from J, with 20 bases in between. The CDR3 reads CASSAVPGIGAQFF. The CDR3 DNA reads as TGTGCCAGCAGCGCCGTCCCGGGGATCGGCGCGCAGTTCTTC.

The rearrangement uses TRBV18 and TRBJ2-5, with TRBD2 matching over 11 bases. Per the germline V gene, CDR1 is KGHSH and CDR2 is LQKENI. The CDR3 has 16 residues. V dropped 2 bases and J dropped 2; count of bases not matched to a gene: 4. The CDR3 loop reads CASSPTSGGSQETQYF. CDR3 nucleotides: TGTGCCAGCTCACCAACTAGCGGGGGATCACAAGAGACCCAGTACTTC.

The chain is built from TRBV7-9 and TRBJ2-1; D may be TRBD2 (6 bases). Looked up from germline, CDR1 is SEHNR and CDR2 is FQNEAQ (reference sequence). V was shortened by 0 bases and J by 6 bases, with 9 bases between the two germline ends. The CDR3 length is 14 residues. CDR3 DNA sequence: TGTGCCAGCAGCTTAGCGGGAGGTGCCAATGAGCAGTTCTTC. This sequence encodes CASSLAGGANEQFF.

The rearrangement uses TRBV2 and TRBJ1-5, with D unresolved. Germline V gives CDR1 SNHLY, CDR2 FYNNEI. V dropped 5 bases and J dropped 4 bases, with 15 bases sitting between them. The CDR3 is 15 amino acids. CDR3 in amino acids: CASSRTVAGNQPQHF. As DNA, the CDR3 is TGTGCCAGCAGTAGGACCGTCGCGGGAAATCAGCCCCAGCATTTT.

This chain joins TRBV28 and TRBJ2-5, with no clear D. Germline CDR1 and CDR2: MDHEN and SYDVKM. The V gene lost 3 bases and the J gene lost 4 bases, with 6 bases spanning the gap. CDR3 length: 12 amino acids. Written as DNA, the CDR3 is TGTGCCAGCAGTTTCAGAGGAGAGACCCAGTACTTC. Its protein product is CASSFRGETQYF.

This chain uses TRBV6-1 with TRBJ1-3; TRBD1 is a possible D gene (5 bases). V lost 6 bases, J lost 4 bases, and 16 bases lay in between. CDR3 size: 15 residues. Germline CDR1 and CDR2: MNHNS and SASEGT. The CDR3 nucleotides are TGTGCCAGCAGCCCCGGAGGGGTCTCCGGAAACACCATATATTTT. It translates to CASSPGGVSGNTIYF.